This entry describes one T cell receptor (beta chain). The V gene lost 3 bases and the J gene lost 3 bases, with 26 bases spanning the gap. CDR3 length: 19 amino acids. CDR1 is KGHSH and CDR2 is LQKENI in the germline V gene. This sample was taken from a study of blood T cell repertoires in COVID-19. Measured with immunoSEQ multiplex PCR; TCRdb has only the in-frame clones, and not every one. The table lists about 250,000 clones, around nine tenths of them singletons. Input material: peripheral blood. The chain joins TRBV18 to TRBJ1-2; TRBD1 is a possible D gene (6 bases). The sequence was collected from a man of 80 years or more with acute or convalescent COVID-19. The CDR3 bases are TGTGCCAGCTCACCTCCGGATTCCATAATCACAGGGAGTGACTATGGCTACACCTTC. Protein sequence: CASSPPDSIITGSDYGYTF.